Below are 29 T cell receptor beta chains sequenced from a single sample in a study of shared clonotypes between healthy human individuals. CD8 cells regarded as naive lacked CD45RO, were positively chosen for CCR7, and omitted terminally differentiated effector memory CD45RA+ cells. Method: immunoSEQ multiplex PCR; TCRdb's copy keeps in-frame clones and lacks some. The sample yields 2 million to 2.5 million clones, over 85% seen once. Sequencing was performed on naive CD8+ T cells sorted from blood. Every receptor here comes from a man between 18 and 35 years old in good health.

This rearrangement joins TRBV6-5 to TRBJ1-4, with 10 bases aligning to TRBD1. J gave up 7 bases and V 2 bases, and 7 bases lay outside the gene matches. From germline, CDR1 is MNHEY and CDR2 SVGAGI. The CDR3 loop spans 16 amino acids. Here the CDR3 DNA reads TGTGCCAGCAGTTACGTTTGGACAGGGGGTAGTGAAAAACTGTTTTTT. This codes for CASSYVWTGGSEKLFF.

The chain links TRBV9 to TRBJ2-2; D uncertain. CDR3 length equals 17 residues. Deletions cut 0 bases from V and 6 bases from J, with 18 bases between. In germline, CDR1 is SGDLS, CDR2 YYNGEE. The CDR3 loop is CASSVDNWRKGPGELFF. The CDR3 nucleotides read TGTGCCAGCAGCGTAGATAATTGGCGGAAAGGTCCCGGGGAGCTGTTTTTT.

The chain carries TRBV13 and TRBJ2-1, with 7 bases that match TRBD2. Germline V CDR1 and CDR2: PRHDT, FYEKMQ (reference sequence). The V and J ends lost 5 bases and 8 bases, in that order; junction bases with no gene match: 9. CDR3 length equals 14 residues. CDR3 amino acids: CASSAPGTTDEQFF. CDR3 sequence (DNA): TGTGCCAGCAGCGCACCCGGGACTACAGATGAGCAGTTCTTC.

The genes are TRBV30 and TRBJ2-3; D remains unclear. Trimming shortened V by 7 bases and J by 4 bases, and 9 bases separated the two germline ends. Germline V CDR1 and CDR2: GTSNPN, SVGIG (reference sequence). The CDR3 is made up of 11 amino acids. This CDR3 reads CAYFASDTQYF. CDR3 sequence (DNA): TGTGCCTACTTTGCCTCAGATACGCAGTATTTT.

V usage is TRBV9 and J usage is TRBJ1-1, with 7 bases lining up with TRBD1. Looked up from germline, CDR1 is SGDLS and CDR2 is YYNGEE. The V and J ends lost 4 bases and 6 bases, in that order; junction bases with no gene match: 9. The CDR3 covers 14 residues. For the CDR3, the DNA is TGTGCCAGCAGCCCTCCCCAGGGGGGGTCTGAAGCTTTCTTT. It specifies CASSPPQGGSEAFF.

Concerning this clone itself: The sample holds other DNA sequences that translate to the same CDR3. This sequence joins TRBV4-3 and TRBJ2-1; 11 nucleotides agree with TRBD2. This CDR3 has 16 residues. Germline lookup yields CDR1 LGHNA and CDR2 YSLEER. With V trimmed by 0 bases and J by 7 bases, 5 bases remained unmatched. The CDR3 here is CASSQERASGRNEQFF. For the CDR3, the DNA is TGCGCCAGCAGCCAAGAAAGGGCTAGCGGGAGGAATGAGCAGTTCTTC.

This clone is a singleton in its sample. This chain links TRBV7-9 with TRBJ2-7, with D tentatively TRBD2 (6 bases). The CDR3 length is 15 residues. Germline-derived CDR1 and CDR2 are SEHNR and FQNEAQ (reference sequence). Deletions cut 5 bases from V and 2 bases from J, with 16 bases between. CDR3 in amino acids: CASSESTSLAYEQYF. In DNA, the CDR3 is TGTGCCAGCAGCGAATCTACTAGCTTGGCCTACGAGCAGTACTTC.

This clone has more than one count but fewer than ten. The chain carries TRBV5-1 and TRBJ1-6; D unresolved. The CDR3 length is 13 residues. CDR1 is SGHRS and CDR2 is YFSETQ in the germline V gene. With 0 bases removed from V and 9 bases from J, the gap between germline ends came to 7 bases. DNA of the CDR3: TGCGCCAGCAGCTTGGGGGGTGGTTCACCCCTCCACTTT. Its protein product is CASSLGGGSPLHF.

The chain links TRBV6-5 to TRBJ2-5, with D possibly matching TRBD1 (8 bases). Germline V CDR1 and CDR2: MNHEY, SVGAGI. The CDR3 totals 14 residues. V dropped 6 bases and J dropped 9 bases, with 20 bases sitting between them. CDR3 bases: TGTGCCAGCAGCACGACAGGGGAGGGAGCGGCCCAGTACTTC. Its translation is CASSTTGEGAAQYF.

The chain links TRBV27 to TRBJ1-2; no definite D call. Trimming left V 6 bases short and J 2 bases short, with 10 bases between. Germline lookup yields CDR1 MNHEY and CDR2 SMNVEV (reference sequence). This CDR3 is built from 13 residues. The CDR3 loop is CASRSSPNYGYTF. CDR3 DNA: TGTGCCAGCAGGAGCTCCCCGAACTATGGCTACACCTTC.

This rearrangement joins TRBV4-1 to TRBJ2-7; D gene ambiguous. V was clipped by 0 bases and J by 1 base, with 16 bases between them. Germline loops: CDR1 MGHRA, CDR2 YSYEKL. The CDR3 spans 17 residues. The CDR3 region is CASSQEPPRFPSYEQYF. In DNA form, the CDR3 reads TGCGCCAGCAGCCAAGAACCCCCGCGTTTCCCTTCCTACGAGCAGTACTTC.

The V gene is TRBV4-3, the J gene TRBJ2-5; D is unresolved. The CDR3 is made up of 15 amino acids. CDR1 and CDR2 (germline): LGHNA, YSLEER. V gave up 2 bases and J gave up 1 base, with 11 bases separating them. CDR3 DNA: TGCGCCAGCAGCCAAAGTGATGCAGCCCAAGAGACCCAGTACTTC. It yields the protein CASSQSDAAQETQYF.

The chain has TRBV5-1 and TRBJ1-1; TRBD1 might be the D (5 bases). Germline-derived CDR1 and CDR2 are SGHRS and YFSETQ. Trimming cost V 0 bases and J 0 bases, with 9 bases left between them. The CDR3 totals 15 residues. The CDR3 region has the DNA TGCGCCAGCAGCTTGGCCAGGACAATGAACACTGAAGCTTTCTTT. Translating gives CASSLARTMNTEAFF.

The chain uses TRBV2 and TRBJ1-1; 7 bases are a match to TRBD1. V shed 7 bases and J 7 bases; nucleotides not matched to a gene: 9. Germline V CDR1 and CDR2: SNHLY, FYNNEI. The CDR3 contains 13 residues. The CDR3 DNA sequence: TGTGCCAGCATCCTTGGGCAGGGGGTTGAAGCTTTCTTT. Protein product: CASILGQGVEAFF.

The chain couples TRBV15 to TRBJ1-4; D gene ambiguous. The CDR3 consists of 13 residues. Germline V gene lookup returns CDR1 LNHNV and CDR2 YYDKDF (reference sequence). Trimming removed 8 bases at V and 13 bases at J, with 20 bases between. The CDR3 loop reads CATLQSPFLLLFF. The CDR3, as DNA: TGTGCCACCCTACAGAGTCCTTTCCTACTACTGTTTTTT.

V usage is TRBV9 and J usage is TRBJ1-1; D perhaps matches TRBD1 (6 bases). Germline-derived CDR1 and CDR2 are SGDLS and YYNGEE. This CDR3 contains 17 residues. Trimming shortened V by 3 bases and J by 0 bases, and 18 bases separated the two germline ends. The CDR3: CASSANLGQSMNTEAFF. The DNA of the CDR3 is TGTGCCAGCAGCGCCAACCTCGGACAGAGTATGAACACTGAAGCTTTCTTT.

The chain combines TRBV10-3 with TRBJ1-2; TRBD1 agrees at 12 bases. Trimming removed 3 bases from V and 6 bases from J; junction bases left unmatched: 11. The germline CDR1 and CDR2 sequences are ENHRY and SYGVKD. The CDR3 consists of 17 residues. CDR3 loop: CAISETGTGGARDGYTF. The CDR3 DNA reads as TGTGCCATCAGTGAAACCGGGACAGGGGGCGCCAGGGATGGCTACACCTTC.

V and J are TRBV7-6 and TRBJ2-7; no definite D call. The CDR3 is 14 amino acids. CDR1 SGHVS and CDR2 FNYEAQ come from the germline V gene. Trimming removed 1 base at V and 2 bases at J, with 9 bases between. Written as DNA, the CDR3 is TGTGCCAGCAGCTTAGGGGCCAACACCTACGAGCAGTACTTC. Its protein product is CASSLGANTYEQYF.

This clone was counted a single time. This sequence joins TRBV28 and TRBJ2-2; TRBD1 matches at 12 bases. The junction had 8 bases not matched to a gene; V was cut back by 6 bases and J by 6 bases. CDR1 and CDR2 from the germline V gene are MDHEN and SYDVKM. CDR3 length equals 16 residues. CDR3 DNA: TGTGCCAGCAGACCTCCGGGACAGGGGGCTCCCGGGGAGCTGTTTTTT. Its protein product is CASRPPGQGAPGELFF.

The chain uses TRBV4-3 and TRBJ1-4; unclear D gene. The ends were cut back, 0 bases at V and 1 base at J, with 12 bases in the middle. The germline V gene encodes CDR1 LGHNA and CDR2 YSLEER. The CDR3 length is 17 residues. The CDR3 nucleotides are TGCGCCAGCAGCCAAGATGAAGAGGGAAGAACTAATGAAAAACTGTTTTTT. Translating gives CASSQDEEGRTNEKLFF.

The chain recombines TRBV4-3 with TRBJ1-1; D is unresolved. Germline V lookup: CDR1 LGHNA, CDR2 YSLEER. This CDR3 contains 13 residues. V lost 0 bases to trimming and J lost 5 bases, with 7 bases between them. Here the CDR3 DNA reads TGCGCCAGCAGCCAAGATTGGCAGACTGAAGCTTTCTTT. Translating it yields CASSQDWQTEAFF.

The chain employs TRBV9 and TRBJ2-4; no definite D call. Between the trimmed V and J ends, which lost 0 bases and 10 bases, there was a span of 14 bases. The germline CDR1 and CDR2 sequences are SGDLS and YYNGEE. The CDR3 runs 14 residues. The CDR3 coding sequence is TGTGCCAGCAGCGTAGCCCACGTGGGGTTTATTCAGTACTTC. Translation gives CASSVAHVGFIQYF.

The chain joins TRBV10-3 to TRBJ2-7; TRBD2 agrees at 8 bases. J was trimmed by 4 bases and V by 8 bases; bases with no gene match: 13. Germline V lookup: CDR1 ENHRY, CDR2 SYGVKD. The CDR3 is 15 amino acids. The CDR3 DNA is TGTGCCATCGGAAGGAGCGGGAGTCCCAGTTACGAGCAGTACTTC. The encoded protein is CAIGRSGSPSYEQYF.

The gene calls are TRBV4-1 and TRBJ1-4; no clear D gene. The CDR3 sequence is 14 residues long. Trimming took 4 bases from V and 5 from J, leaving 11 bases between them. Germline V gene sequence: CDR1 MGHRA, CDR2 YSYEKL. The CDR3 coding sequence is TGCGCCAGCAGCCTTAGAACAGTAAATGAAAAACTGTTTTTT. This gives the protein CASSLRTVNEKLFF.

The CDR3 nucleotides are TGTGCCAGCACCCGTGTCTTGGACTCCTACGAGCAGTACTTC. Protein: CASTRVLDSYEQYF. This chain connects TRBV7-9 to TRBJ2-7; D not resolved. Germline V gene sequence: CDR1 SEHNR, CDR2 FQNEAQ (reference sequence). Deletions cut 7 bases from V and 0 bases from J, with 13 bases between. The CDR3 length is 14 residues.

The chain uses TRBV9 and TRBJ1-2; TRBD1 is a possible D gene (6 bases). Germline lookup yields CDR1 SGDLS and CDR2 YYNGEE. Trimming removed 2 bases from V and 2 bases from J, with 10 bases in between. The CDR3 is 14 residues long. CDR3 coding DNA: TGTGCCAGCAGCGTCTGGGACACCAACTATGGCTACACCTTC. Translation gives CASSVWDTNYGYTF.

This clone occurred once. The chain joins TRBV7-9 to TRBJ2-1; no clear D. Germline V CDR1 and CDR2: SEHNR, FQNEAQ (reference sequence). The V and J ends lost 1 base and 5 bases respectively, with 3 bases between them. The CDR3 has 12 amino acids. CDR3 sequence reads: CASSLDDNEQFF. The CDR3 region has the DNA TGTGCCAGCAGCTTAGACGACAATGAGCAGTTCTTC. Supplemented by reference TRBV7-9 and TRBJ2-1, the full variable domain reads DTGVSQNPRHKITKRGQNVTFRCDPISEHNRLYWYRQTLGQGPEFLTYFQNEAQLEKSRLLSDRFSAERPKGSFSTLEIQRTEQGDSAMYLCASSLDDNEQFFGPGTRLTVL.

This chain uses TRBV7-3 with TRBJ2-7, with 7 bases that match TRBD2. The germline CDR1 and CDR2 sequences are SGHTA and FQGTGA. The CDR3 length is 15 residues. The V and J ends lost 5 bases and 5 bases, in that order; junction bases with no gene match: 12. For the CDR3, the DNA is TGTGCCAGCAGCCCGTTCGGGGGGAAAGGGCACGAGCAGTACTTC. Its protein product is CASSPFGGKGHEQYF.

The gene calls are TRBV6-5 and TRBJ1-1; D is undetermined. The CDR3 consists of 14 residues. CDR1 is MNHEY and CDR2 is SVGAGI in the germline V gene. V lost 6 bases to trimming and J lost 0 bases, with 11 bases between them. The CDR3 nucleotides are TGTGCCAGCAGGGCACATGAGTTGAACACTGAAGCTTTCTTT. It encodes CASRAHELNTEAFF.